The 15 T cell receptor beta chains in this list originate from one sample, sequenced in a study of Ad26.COV2.S vaccination and SARS-CoV-2 variants. Treatment reported: over 15 received Ad26.COV2.S at low or high dose, single or two shots; about 5 received placebo; per-sample allocation not given. On day 63 after the first injection, vaccine and placebo recipients gave samples. Here immunoSEQ multiplex PCR was the method, and the copy in TCRdb shows in-frame clones only, minus some. The sample consists of roughly 300,000 clones, 75% to 90% of them appearing once. The specimen comprised peripheral blood, sampled in a trial of Ad26.COV2.S vaccine versus placebo. These receptors originate from a person between 18 and 60 years old who received the Ad26.COV2.S COVID-19 vaccine or a placebo.

The chain carries TRBV4-3 and TRBJ2-7; no clear D gene. Germline CDR1 reads LGHNA; CDR2 reads YSLEER. The CDR3 is made up of 13 amino acids. Between the trimmed V and J ends, which lost 5 bases and 1 base, there was a span of 9 bases. CDR3 region: CASSWLRSYEQYF. Here the CDR3 DNA reads TGCGCCAGCAGCTGGCTTAGGTCCTACGAGCAGTACTTC.

J is TRBJ2-7 and V is TRBV10-3; D possibly uses TRBD1 or TRBD2 (6 bases each). Looked up from germline, CDR1 is ENHRY and CDR2 is SYGVKD. V was pared by 3 bases and J by 1 base, with 19 bases between. There are 17 residues in the CDR3. Here the CDR3 reads CAISDPRGQLGSYEQYF. The DNA of the CDR3 is TGTGCCATCAGTGACCCTCGGGGGCAGCTCGGATCCTACGAGCAGTACTTC.

This chain joins TRBV27 and TRBJ2-7; perhaps TRBD1 as D (5 bases). Trimming left V 0 bases short and J 0 bases short, with 9 bases between. The CDR3 runs to 15 residues. Germline CDR1 reads MNHEY; CDR2 reads SMNVEV (reference sequence). CDR3 nucleotide sequence: TGTGCCAGCAGTTTATCTGCGACAGTCTCCTACGAGCAGTACTTC. This translates into CASSLSATVSYEQYF.

This clone came up once. The chain links TRBV4-3 to TRBJ2-5; 8 nucleotides line up with TRBD2. The CDR3 covers 17 residues. Germline CDR1 reads LGHNA; CDR2 reads YSLEER. Losses at the gene ends were 0 bases for V and 5 bases for J; bases not matched to a gene: 11. The CDR3 DNA follows: TGCGCCAGCAGCCAAGACTGGGGGTCGGGGGGGCCCGAGACCCAGTACTTC. Translation gives CASSQDWGSGGPETQYF.

J is TRBJ1-6 and V is TRBV11-2, with D unresolved. Germline V lookup: CDR1 SGHAT, CDR2 FQNNGV. Trimming took 1 base from V and 7 from J, leaving 11 bases between them. This CDR3 contains 15 residues. The CDR3 region is CASSLAPGINSPLHF. CDR3 in DNA: TGTGCCAGCAGCTTAGCTCCGGGTATCAATTCACCCCTCCACTTT.

The chain links TRBV5-4 to TRBJ1-1; perhaps TRBD1 as D (6 bases). The V and J ends lost 4 bases and 1 base respectively, with 11 bases between them. The CDR3 totals 14 residues. Germline values: CDR1 SGHNT, CDR2 YYREEE (reference sequence). This CDR3 is CASSQGHTNTEAFF. In nucleotides, the CDR3 is TGTGCCAGCAGCCAGGGACATACGAACACTGAAGCTTTCTTT. The full variable domain, with the rest looked up from reference TRBV5-4 and TRBJ1-1, is ETGVTQSPTHLIKTRGQQVTLRCSSQSGHNTVSWYQQALGQGPQFIFQYYREEENGRGNFPPRFSGLQFPNYSSELNVNALELDDSALYLCASSQGHTNTEAFFGQGTRLTVV.

V is TRBV5-1 and J is TRBJ2-3; TRBD2 is a possible D gene (6 bases). This CDR3 comprises 13 residues. Looked up from germline, CDR1 is SGHRS and CDR2 is YFSETQ. V was shortened by 0 bases and J by 5 bases, with 7 bases between the two germline ends. The CDR3 nucleotides are TGCGCCAGCAGCTTGGGTAGCGGAGATACGCAGTATTTT. It yields the protein CASSLGSGDTQYF.

This rearrangement joins TRBV6-1 to TRBJ2-6, with D perhaps matching TRBD1 (7 bases). CDR1 and CDR2 (germline): MNHNS, SASEGT. CDR3 length equals 18 residues. V was shortened by 2 bases and J by 1 base, with 15 bases between the two germline ends. The CDR3 spells CASSERRGQGSGANVLTF. The CDR3, as DNA: TGTGCCAGCAGTGAAAGGAGGGGGCAAGGTTCTGGGGCCAACGTCCTGACTTTC.

The rearrangement uses TRBV12-3 or TRBV12-4 and TRBJ1-2; D is perhaps TRBD1 (5 bases). The CDR3 has 13 amino acids. Trimming pared 3 bases from V and 8 bases from J, leaving 13 bases between. The CDR3, as DNA: TGTGCCAGCAGTTTCGACGGGGCGGGGGGCTACACCTTC. Protein sequence: CASSFDGAGGYTF.

This clone appeared a few times. The chain links TRBV28 to TRBJ1-1; D might be TRBD1 (6 bases). Germline loops: CDR1 MDHEN, CDR2 SYDVKM. This CDR3 is 14 amino acids long. V lost 6 bases, J lost 0 bases, and 11 bases lay in between. CDR3 coding DNA: TGTGCCAGCAGATCCGGGACACTGAACACTGAAGCTTTCTTT. This sequence encodes CASRSGTLNTEAFF.

V usage is TRBV19 and J usage is TRBJ2-7; possibly TRBD2 for D (7 bases). Trimming cost V 1 base and J 2 bases, with 12 bases left between them. The CDR3 runs 15 residues. CDR1 and CDR2 from the germline V gene are LNHDA and SQIVND (reference sequence). Here the CDR3 reads CASSIVSGGPYEQYF. CDR3 DNA sequence: TGTGCCAGTAGTATAGTTTCGGGGGGCCCCTACGAGCAGTACTTC. Complete variable domain (other parts from reference TRBV19 and TRBJ2-7): DGGITQSPKYLFRKEGQNVTLSCEQNLNHDAMYWYRQDPGQGLRLIYYSQIVNDFQKGDIAEGYSVSREKKESFPLTVTSAQKNPTAFYLCASSIVSGGPYEQYFGPGTRLTVT.

V gene TRBV24-1 combines with J gene TRBJ2-2; 7 bases match TRBD1. Germline CDR1 reads KGHDR; CDR2 reads SFDVKD. This CDR3 contains 19 residues. The J segment lost 1 base and the V segment lost 7 bases, leaving 17 bases of the junction unmatched. In nucleotides, the CDR3 is TGTGCCACCAGCAAAAGAAGGGACAGACTTTTCCAGAACACCGGGGAGCTGTTTTTT. Translated, it gives CATSKRRDRLFQNTGELFF.

The chain links TRBV5-1 to TRBJ1-4; no reliable D call. This CDR3 has 13 amino acids. Trimming shortened V by 0 bases and J by 8 bases, and 8 bases separated the two germline ends. Germline V CDR1 and CDR2: SGHRS, YFSETQ. This CDR3 reads CASSLGPAEKLFF. The CDR3 DNA sequence: TGCGCCAGCAGCTTGGGGCCAGCCGAAAAACTGTTTTTT.

The rearrangement uses TRBV5-5 and TRBJ2-1, with D possibly being TRBD2 (5 bases). Trimming shortened V by 7 bases and J by 9 bases, and 26 bases separated the two germline ends. The length of the CDR3 is 16 residues. CDR1 is SGHKS and CDR2 is YYEKEE in the germline V gene (reference sequence). This chain's CDR3 is CASQTTKRRTAGEQFF. CDR3 nucleotides: TGTGCCAGCCAGACAACTAAGCGCCGGACGGCGGGTGAGCAGTTCTTC.

The chain joins TRBV3-1 (or the pseudogene TRBV3-2) to TRBJ2-3; perhaps TRBD1 as D (6 bases). This CDR3 spans 12 amino acids. Trimming stripped 10 bases from V and 4 bases from J, with 12 bases between. Germline CDR1 LGHDT, CDR2 YNNKEL (reference sequence). CDR3 DNA sequence: TGTGCCACCGAAGGGGGATCAGATACGCAGTATTTT. It is translated as CATEGGSDTQYF.